These T cell receptor beta chains were read from a single sample in a study of glioma-infiltrating T cells. TCRdb called the multiplex PCR reads again in MiXCR, with one record for every CDR3 protein. In the table there are approximately 120,000 distinct CDR3 sequences, less than 30% of which are singletons. Material: glioma tissue, nonneoplastic brain tissue, or PBMCs (not recorded which). The receptor set was obtained from a human donor with low-grade glioma or glioblastoma, undergoing nonglioma brain surgery, or in good health (not recorded which). Both conserved end residues are part of each CDR3. D genes are given only for firm matches. Size is omitted from some rows. Given values are once, few, many or a class for expanded clones.

j_call: TRBJ1-2
v_call: TRBV12-3/TRBV12-4
d_call: .
clone_size: .
cdr3_nt: TGTGCCAGCAGTTTATCGGCAGGGCCTGGGTATGGCTACACCTTC
cdr3_aa: CASSLSAGPGYGYTF

j_call: TRBJ2-1
v_call: TRBV29-1
d_call: TRBD1
clone_size: many
cdr3_nt: TGCAGCGTGGGACAGGGAGGATTGGGGGATGAGCAGTTCTTC
cdr3_aa: CSVGQGGLGDEQFF

j_call: TRBJ1-1
v_call: TRBV6-2/TRBV6-3
d_call: .
clone_size: .
cdr3_nt: TGTGCCAGATGTAAAGGAGGGTTGATACACACTGAAGCTTTCTTT
cdr3_aa: CARCKGGLIHTEAFF

j_call: TRBJ1-2
v_call: TRBV6-1
d_call: TRBD1
clone_size: many
cdr3_nt: TGTGCCAGCAGTTTAGCCGACAGGGGAGTCCTTCGGGGCTACACCTTC
cdr3_aa: CASSLADRGVLRGYTF

j_call: TRBJ1-1
v_call: TRBV18
d_call: .
clone_size: many
cdr3_nt: TGTGCCAGCTCACCGGAGTCCAGGGCGAACACTGAAGCTTTCTTT
cdr3_aa: CASSPESRANTEAFF

j_call: TRBJ2-6
v_call: TRBV7-2
d_call: TRBD1
clone_size: many
cdr3_nt: TGTGCCAGCAGCTTGTCTCGGACAGGGGGAAATGGGGCCAACGTCCTGACTTTC
cdr3_aa: CASSLSRTGGNGANVLTF

j_call: TRBJ1-5
v_call: TRBV5-5
d_call: .
clone_size: many
cdr3_nt: TGTGCCAGCAGCCCAACGTCTCTCAGGGGGCCCCAGCATTTT
cdr3_aa: CASSPTSLRGPQHF

j_call: TRBJ1-2
v_call: TRBV29-1
d_call: .
clone_size: few
cdr3_nt: TGCAGCGTTGAACAGGCCTCGGGGGGCTACACCTTC
cdr3_aa: CSVEQASGGYTF

j_call: TRBJ1-1
v_call: TRBV6-1
d_call: TRBD1
clone_size: many
cdr3_nt: TGTGCCAGCAGTAACCGGGACAGCCCAATGAACACTGAAGCTTTCTTT
cdr3_aa: CASSNRDSPMNTEAFF

j_call: TRBJ2-1
v_call: TRBV5-1
d_call: .
clone_size: few
cdr3_nt: TGCGCCAGCAGCTTGGCTAGCCCACACACCTATGAGCAGTTCTTC
cdr3_aa: CASSLASPHTYEQFF

j_call: TRBJ1-1
v_call: TRBV28
d_call: .
clone_size: many
cdr3_nt: TGTGCCAGCAGTTTAGCCGGGGCGCATACTGAAGCTTTCTTT
cdr3_aa: CASSLAGAHTEAFF

j_call: TRBJ2-1
v_call: TRBV5-1
d_call: TRBD2
clone_size: few
cdr3_nt: TGCGCCAGCAGATTACTAGCGGGGAATGAGCAGTTCTTC
cdr3_aa: CASRLLAGNEQFF

j_call: TRBJ1-1
v_call: TRBV7-2
d_call: .
clone_size: many
cdr3_nt: TGTGCCAGCAGCCCTCCTGGAGGCGTCATGAACACTGAAGCTTTCTTT
cdr3_aa: CASSPPGGVMNTEAFF

j_call: TRBJ1-1
v_call: TRBV27
d_call: TRBD1
clone_size: many
cdr3_nt: TGTGCCAGCAGCTGGGACAGGGCCACTGAAGCTTTCTTT
cdr3_aa: CASSWDRATEAFF

j_call: TRBJ2-6
v_call: TRBV12-3/TRBV12-4
d_call: TRBD2
clone_size: .
cdr3_nt: TGTGCCAGCAGTTTAATTCTAGCGGGGTACTCTGGGGCCAACGTCCTGACTTTC
cdr3_aa: CASSLILAGYSGANVLTF

j_call: TRBJ1-1
v_call: TRBV20-1
d_call: TRBD1
clone_size: .
cdr3_nt: TGCAGTGCTAGAAACAGGGGGCGACTCACTGAAGATTTCTTT
cdr3_aa: CSARNRGRLTEDFF

j_call: TRBJ1-1
v_call: TRBV6-2/TRBV6-3
d_call: TRBD1
clone_size: many
cdr3_nt: TGTGCCAGCAGCCAGACAGGGATGAACACTGAAGCTTTCTTT
cdr3_aa: CASSQTGMNTEAFF

j_call: TRBJ1-5
v_call: TRBV28
d_call: .
clone_size: many
cdr3_nt: TGTGCCAGCAGTGGGGTAGGCAATCAGCCCCAGCATTTT
cdr3_aa: CASSGVGNQPQHF

j_call: TRBJ2-7
v_call: TRBV7-2
d_call: .
clone_size: .
cdr3_nt: TGTGCCAGCAGCTCAGCCCGACACGGGGAAAAAACCTACGAGCAGTACTTC
cdr3_aa: CASSSARHGEKTYEQYF

j_call: TRBJ2-7
v_call: TRBV24-1
d_call: .
clone_size: many
cdr3_nt: TGTGCCACCAGCGTGGGCTCCTACGAGCAGTACTTC
cdr3_aa: CATSVGSYEQYF

j_call: TRBJ2-3
v_call: TRBV12-5
d_call: TRBD1
clone_size: .
cdr3_nt: TGTGCTAGTGGTTTGGGACAGGGGGGTCGCGATACGCAGTATTTT
cdr3_aa: CASGLGQGGRDTQYF

j_call: TRBJ1-5
v_call: TRBV6-2/TRBV6-3
d_call: .
clone_size: .
cdr3_nt: TGTGCCAGCAGTCCCCACAGGGACAATCAGTCCCAGCATTTT
cdr3_aa: CASSPHRDNQSQHF

j_call: TRBJ2-5
v_call: TRBV4-1
d_call: TRBD2
clone_size: few
cdr3_nt: TGCGCCAGCAGCCAAGATGGGGAGGGGTGGGAGACCCAGTACTTC
cdr3_aa: CASSQDGEGWETQYF

j_call: TRBJ1-2
v_call: TRBV30
d_call: .
clone_size: once
cdr3_nt: TGTGCCTGGAATGCCGGGCTACTCTATGGCTACACCTTC
cdr3_aa: CAWNAGLLYGYTF

j_call: TRBJ2-1
v_call: TRBV7-9
d_call: TRBD1
clone_size: few
cdr3_nt: TGTGGCTTCCGGAGACAGGGGAACAATGAGCAGTTCTTC
cdr3_aa: CGFRRQGNNEQFF

j_call: TRBJ1-1
v_call: TRBV4-2
d_call: .
clone_size: .
cdr3_nt: TGTGCCAGCAGCTCCGCAACAGGAACCACTGAAGCTTTCTTT
cdr3_aa: CASSSATGTTEAFF

j_call: TRBJ1-2
v_call: TRBV7-2
d_call: TRBD1
clone_size: many
cdr3_nt: TGTGCCAGCAGCTTAGTAGGGGGACAGGGGGCAGGATACACCTTC
cdr3_aa: CASSLVGGQGAGYTF